Following are 20 T cell receptor beta chains from one sample sequenced in a study of preoperative IRX-2 immunotherapy in early breast cancer. Assay: immunoSEQ multiplex PCR; the TCRdb copy retains only in-frame clones and omits some. The data contain roughly 45,000 clones, around 96% of them singletons. The treatment: preoperative locoregional IRX-2 cytokine immunotherapy. Source: tumor tissue, taken after IRX-2 immunotherapy. These receptors originate from a human donor with breast cancer.

The chain is built from TRBV6-5 and TRBJ1-6; possible D gene TRBD1, 6 bases. V was trimmed by 5 bases and J by 3 bases, leaving 8 bases between them. The CDR3 sequence is 14 residues long. From germline, CDR1 is MNHEY and CDR2 SVGAGI. CDR3 coding DNA: TGTGCCAGCAGTAACAGGGTCTATAATTCACCCCTCCACTTT. Translating it yields CASSNRVYNSPLHF.

This chain uses TRBV7-9 with TRBJ1-3; a weak D match, TRBD1 (5 bases). Trimming removed 5 bases at V and 0 bases at J, with 20 bases between. Germline loops: CDR1 SEHNR, CDR2 FQNEAQ (reference sequence). CDR3 length: 18 residues. The CDR3 nucleotides read TGTGCCAGCAGCCATAACCTCGTTATGGGGGGCTCTGGAAACACCATATATTTT. It specifies CASSHNLVMGGSGNTIYF.

The V gene is TRBV4-3, the J gene TRBJ2-3; TRBD2 matches at 11 bases. J was trimmed by 2 bases and V by 2 bases; bases with no gene match: 3. Per germline, CDR1 LGHNA and CDR2 YSLEER. The CDR3 runs 16 residues. The DNA for the CDR3 is TGCGCCAGCAGCCAACAACTAGCGGGAGACACAGATACGCAGTATTTT. Translated: CASSQQLAGDTDTQYF.

CDR3 protein: CAWGESRFGEQFF. The DNA of the CDR3 is TGTGCCTGGGGGGAAAGCCGTTTTGGTGAGCAGTTCTTC. The chain links TRBV30 to TRBJ2-1; D gene unclear. The V and J ends lost 5 bases and 9 bases respectively, with 17 bases between them. Germline lookup yields CDR1 GTSNPN and CDR2 SVGIG (reference sequence). The length of the CDR3 is 13 residues.

V is TRBV27 and J is TRBJ2-7, with 10 bases that match TRBD2. The CDR3 consists of 14 residues. After removal of 6 bases from V and 1 base from J, the junction contained 3 bases not matched to a gene. Germline CDR1 MNHEY, CDR2 SMNVEV (reference sequence). The CDR3, as DNA: TGTGCCAGCAGCCTACTAGCGGGGTCCTACGAGCAGTACTTC. Protein: CASSLLAGSYEQYF.

The CDR3 is CASSQVATNEKLFF. For the CDR3, the DNA is TGTGCCAGCAGCCAGGTTGCAACTAATGAAAAACTGTTTTTT. The V and J genes are TRBV7-9 and TRBJ1-4; D not resolved. Germline V gives CDR1 SEHNR, CDR2 FQNEAQ (reference sequence). CDR3 size: 14 residues. With 5 bases removed from V and 0 bases from J, the gap between germline ends came to 7 bases.

V usage is TRBV7-2 and J usage is TRBJ2-5; TRBD1 matches 8 bases. The junction had 8 bases not matched to a gene; V was cut back by 6 bases and J by 5 bases. CDR1 is SGHTA, CDR2 FQGNSA, per germline. The CDR3 is made up of 14 amino acids. CDR3 sequence (DNA): TGTGCCAGCAGTCACGCAGGGGGCCGGGAGACCCAGTACTTC. It specifies CASSHAGGRETQYF.

This rearrangement joins TRBV15 to TRBJ2-5, with D perhaps matching TRBD1 or TRBD2 (5 bases each). From germline, CDR1 is LNHNV and CDR2 YYDKDF (reference sequence). The germline V and J ends were trimmed by 0 bases and 4 bases, with 9 bases remaining between them. The length of the CDR3 is 14 residues. This chain's CDR3 is CATSRERGLETQYF. CDR3 coding DNA: TGTGCCACCAGCAGAGAGAGGGGTTTAGAGACCCAGTACTTC.

J is TRBJ2-2 and V is TRBV29-1; D not resolved. V was cut by 4 bases and J by 2 bases, with 17 bases left in between. The CDR3 runs 16 residues. Germline V CDR1 and CDR2: SQVTM, ANQGSEA. The CDR3 DNA reads TGCAGCGTTGTACGAGCGAAACCGCCCAACACCGGGGAGCTGTTTTTT. This encodes CSVVRAKPPNTGELFF.

The V and J genes are TRBV28 and TRBJ2-3, with no clear D. Trimming cost V 1 base and J 4 bases, with 9 bases left between them. The germline V gene has CDR1 MDHEN and CDR2 SYDVKM. The CDR3 has 14 amino acids. The CDR3 DNA reads TGTGCCAGCAGTTTATTGACTCTCGCAGATACGCAGTATTTT. Translating it yields CASSLLTLADTQYF.

This clone came up once. The V call is TRBV28, the J call TRBJ2-5, with 9 bases matching TRBD1. With 6 bases clipped from V and 3 bases from J, the junction kept 11 bases outside the gene matches. Looked up from germline, CDR1 is MDHEN and CDR2 is SYDVKM. This CDR3 region has 16 residues. Here the CDR3 DNA reads TGTGCCAGCAGACCTGCCGGGACAGGGTGGGAAGAGACCCAGTACTTC. It codes for CASRPAGTGWEETQYF.

V gene TRBV5-6 combines with J gene TRBJ2-7, with a possible D match to TRBD1 (5 bases). Trimming stripped 0 bases from V and 5 bases from J, with 12 bases between. The germline gives CDR1 SGHDT, CDR2 YYEEEE. The CDR3 runs to 14 residues. The CDR3 DNA sequence: TGTGCCAGCAGCTTGGTCGCAGGGATCAACGAGCAGTACTTC. Translated: CASSLVAGINEQYF.

The J gene is TRBJ1-6, the V gene TRBV30; TRBD1 agrees at 10 bases. With V trimmed by 0 bases and J by 11 bases, 1 base remained unmatched. The CDR3 totals 13 residues. CDR1 is GTSNPN and CDR2 is SVGIG in the germline V gene (reference sequence). The DNA for the CDR3 is TGTGCCTGGAGTGTGACAGGGGGCGCACCCCTCCACTTT. Its translation: CAWSVTGGAPLHF.

The J gene is TRBJ1-2, the V gene TRBV4-3; 7 positions agree with TRBD1. The CDR3 runs 15 residues. V lost 0 bases and J lost 7; bases outside the gene matches: 8. CDR1 is LGHNA and CDR2 is YSLEER in the germline V gene. The CDR3 protein is CASSQDTDRVGGYTF. In DNA form, the CDR3 reads TGCGCCAGCAGCCAAGATACCGACAGGGTGGGTGGCTACACCTTC.

The rearrangement links TRBV28 to TRBJ1-2, with TRBD1 as a possible D gene (6 bases). The V end lost 3 bases, the J end lost 4 bases, and 12 bases lay between the germline ends. The germline gives CDR1 MDHEN, CDR2 SYDVKM. This CDR3 spans 14 amino acids. The CDR3 region is CASSFLQGGYGYTF. The CDR3 DNA reads TGTGCCAGCAGTTTCCTACAGGGAGGCTATGGCTACACCTTC.

The chain recombines TRBV19 with TRBJ1-3; no clear D gene. This CDR3 comprises 13 residues. Trimming shortened V by 0 bases and J by 0 bases, and 0 bases separated the two germline ends. Germline V gives CDR1 LNHDA, CDR2 SQIVND (reference sequence). The CDR3 loop is CASSIDSGNTIYF. CDR3 nucleotide sequence: TGTGCCAGTAGTATAGACTCTGGAAACACCATATATTTT.

The chain carries TRBV5-4 and TRBJ2-5; the match to TRBD2 covers 14 bases. The CDR3 is 15 amino acids. CDR1 and CDR2 from the germline V gene are SGHNT and YYREEE (reference sequence). The junction had 3 bases not matched to a gene; V was cut back by 4 bases and J by 4 bases. The CDR3 loop reads CASSPGTSGGETQYF. The CDR3 DNA is TGTGCCAGCAGCCCCGGGACTAGCGGGGGAGAGACCCAGTACTTC.

For the CDR3, the DNA is TGTGCCAGTAGTATCGGGTGGGCAGGGGTGGCCTACAATGAGCAGTTCTTC. Protein product: CASSIGWAGVAYNEQFF. The gene calls are TRBV19 and TRBJ2-1; a weak D match, TRBD1 (6 bases). There are 17 residues in the CDR3. Looked up from germline, CDR1 is LNHDA and CDR2 is SQIVND (reference sequence). Trimming left V 3 bases short and J 2 bases short, with 17 bases between.

The chain uses TRBV2 and TRBJ2-5; 7 bases fit TRBD1. CDR1 is SNHLY and CDR2 is FYNNEI in the germline V gene. The CDR3 length is 13 residues. The V gene end was trimmed by 6 bases and the J gene end by 4 bases; junction bases not matched to a gene: 5. The CDR3 region is CASREGARETQYF. The CDR3 DNA reads as TGTGCCAGCAGAGAGGGGGCGAGAGAGACCCAGTACTTC. The variable domain in full, with the rest retrieved from reference TRBV2 and TRBJ2-5, is EPEVTQTPSHQVTQMGQEVILRCVPISNHLYFYWYRQILGQKVEFLVSFYNNEISEKSEIFDDQFSVERPDGSNFTLKIRSTKLEDSAMYFCASREGARETQYFGPGTRLLVL.

V gene TRBV5-4 combines with J gene TRBJ1-2, with a possible D match to TRBD1 (5 bases). The CDR3 covers 14 residues. Trimming removed 4 bases from V and 7 bases from J, with 17 bases in between. The germline V gene has CDR1 SGHNT and CDR2 YYREEE (reference sequence). CDR3 nucleotides: TGTGCCAGCAGCACCTCGAGGGGCGCAGGTGGCTACACCTTC. Its translation: CASSTSRGAGGYTF. The complete variable domain, with remaining parts taken from reference TRBV5-4 and TRBJ1-2, reads ETGVTQSPTHLIKTRGQQVTLRCSSQSGHNTVSWYQQALGQGPQFIFQYYREEENGRGNFPPRFSGLQFPNYSSELNVNALELDDSALYLCASSTSRGAGGYTFGSGTRLTVV.